Listed below are T cell receptor beta chains from one sample, sequenced in a study of beta chain features in type 1 diabetes. Sequencing was performed with immunoSEQ multiplex PCR; in TCRdb, only in-frame clones are kept and a portion is missing. The table records around 280,000 clones, 8% of them present only once. Material: central memory CD4+ T cells from blood. These receptors were collected from a woman aged 18 to 35 in good health. The CDR3 runs from the conserved cysteine through the conserved F or W. The order of the fields is D gene, clone size, V gene, J gene, CDR3 DNA, CDR3 protein. D genes are given only for firm matches. Size tells how often a clone was seen (once, few, many) or the class of an expanded clone, and some rows leave it out.

>.|many|TRBV25-1|TRBJ1-3
TGTGCCAGCAGTCCCCGACAGGACCGAAACACCATATATTTT
CASSPRQDRNTIYF
>.|many|TRBV5-1|TRBJ2-3
TGCGCCAGCAGCTTGGGCGGTGGTGGTACAGATACGCAGTATTTT
CASSLGGGGTDTQYF
>.|many|TRBV7-9|TRBJ2-3
TGTGCCAGCAGCTTAGGTGCGTCTAGCACAGATACGCAGTATTTT
CASSLGASSTDTQYF
>.|few|TRBV30|TRBJ2-3
TGTGCCTGGAGTTCCCCCCTGACAGATACGCAGTATTTT
CAWSSPLTDTQYF
>.|few|TRBV18|TRBJ2-5
TGTGCCAGCTCACCAAGCAGGGAAGAGACCCAGTACTTC
CASSPSREETQYF
>.|.|TRBV11-3|TRBJ1-2
TGTGCCAGCAGCTTACAGGCTTCCTATGGCTACACCTTC
CASSLQASYGYTF
>.|few|TRBV2|TRBJ2-7
TGTGCCAGCAGAGGAGGGGCGCGCCCCTACGAGCAGTACTTC
CASRGGARPYEQYF
>.|.|TRBV14|TRBJ1-6
TGTGCCAGCAGCCAAGCTCGACAACCCCTCCACTTT
CASSQARQPLHF
>.|few|TRBV5-1|TRBJ1-2
TGCGCCAGCAGCTTGGGACGGTCAAGCTATGGCTACACCTTC
CASSLGRSSYGYTF
>.|few|TRBV7-2|TRBJ1-3
TGTGCCAGCAGTGCTGGGTTCTCTGGAAACACCATATATTTT
CASSAGFSGNTIYF